What follows describes a single T cell receptor beta chain. TCRdb's copy holds only in-frame clones and misses some; the assay was immunoSEQ multiplex PCR. The table records about 250,000 clones, 87% of them present only once. This sample was included in a study of cytomegalovirus exposure and HLA in healthy donors. Trimming removed 5 bases at V and 3 bases at J, with 15 bases between. The germline gives CDR1 SGHNT, CDR2 YYREEE (reference sequence). The length of the CDR3 is 14 residues. The sequencing sample was made of PBMCs. V and J are TRBV5-4 and TRBJ2-7; TRBD1 might be the D (5 bases). The TCR originated in a man between 18 and 35 years old in good health and CMV-seronegative. In DNA form, the CDR3 reads TGTGCCAGCAGTAAGACAGACCTTAGCTACGAGCAGTACTTC. Encoded protein: CASSKTDLSYEQYF.